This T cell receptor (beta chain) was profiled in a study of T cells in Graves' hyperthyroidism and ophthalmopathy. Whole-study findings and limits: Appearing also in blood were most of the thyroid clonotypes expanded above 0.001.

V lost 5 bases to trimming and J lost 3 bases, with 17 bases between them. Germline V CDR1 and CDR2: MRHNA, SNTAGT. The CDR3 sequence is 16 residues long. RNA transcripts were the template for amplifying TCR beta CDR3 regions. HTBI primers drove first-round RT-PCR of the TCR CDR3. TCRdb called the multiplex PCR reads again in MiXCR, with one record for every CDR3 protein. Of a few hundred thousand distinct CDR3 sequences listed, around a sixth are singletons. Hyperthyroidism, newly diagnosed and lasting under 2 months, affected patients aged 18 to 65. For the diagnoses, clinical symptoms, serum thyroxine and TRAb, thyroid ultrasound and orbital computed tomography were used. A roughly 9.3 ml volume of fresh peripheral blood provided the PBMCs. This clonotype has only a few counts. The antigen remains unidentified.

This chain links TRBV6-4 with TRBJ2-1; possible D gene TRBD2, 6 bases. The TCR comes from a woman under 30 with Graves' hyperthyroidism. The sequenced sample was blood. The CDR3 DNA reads TGTGCCAGCAGTCCGGGACTCCGGGACGGCTACAATGAGCAGTTCTTC. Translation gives CASSPGLRDGYNEQFF.